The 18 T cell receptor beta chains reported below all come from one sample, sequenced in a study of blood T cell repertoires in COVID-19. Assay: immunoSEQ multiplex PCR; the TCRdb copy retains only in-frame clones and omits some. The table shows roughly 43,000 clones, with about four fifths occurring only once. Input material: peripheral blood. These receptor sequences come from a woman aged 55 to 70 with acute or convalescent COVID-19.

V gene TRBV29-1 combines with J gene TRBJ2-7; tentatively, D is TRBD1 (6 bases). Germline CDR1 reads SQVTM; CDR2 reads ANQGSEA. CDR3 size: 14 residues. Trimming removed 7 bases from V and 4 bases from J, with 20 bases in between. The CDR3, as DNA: TGCAGCGCAAGGGACCACAGGGTGGGATACGAGCAGTACTTC. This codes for CSARDHRVGYEQYF.

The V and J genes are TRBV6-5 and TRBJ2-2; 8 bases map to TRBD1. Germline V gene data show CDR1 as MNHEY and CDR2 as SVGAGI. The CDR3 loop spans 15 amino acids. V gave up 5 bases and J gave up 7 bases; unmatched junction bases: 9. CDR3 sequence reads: CASSLQGAKNGELFF. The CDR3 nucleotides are TGTGCCAGCAGTCTCCAGGGGGCCAAAAACGGGGAGCTGTTTTTT.

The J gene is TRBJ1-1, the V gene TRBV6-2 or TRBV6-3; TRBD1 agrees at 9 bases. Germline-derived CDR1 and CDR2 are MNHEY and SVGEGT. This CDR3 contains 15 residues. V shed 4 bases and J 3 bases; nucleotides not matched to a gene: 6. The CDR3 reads CASSSPRTGDTEAFF. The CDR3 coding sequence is TGTGCCAGCAGTTCCCCTAGGACAGGGGACACTGAAGCTTTCTTT.

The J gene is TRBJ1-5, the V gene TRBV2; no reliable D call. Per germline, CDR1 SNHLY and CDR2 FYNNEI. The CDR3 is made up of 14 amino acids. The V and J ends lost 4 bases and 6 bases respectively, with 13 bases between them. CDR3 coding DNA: TGTGCCAGCAGTGCAAGTGAGGGCGTTCAGCCCCAGCATTTT. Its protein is CASSASEGVQPQHF.

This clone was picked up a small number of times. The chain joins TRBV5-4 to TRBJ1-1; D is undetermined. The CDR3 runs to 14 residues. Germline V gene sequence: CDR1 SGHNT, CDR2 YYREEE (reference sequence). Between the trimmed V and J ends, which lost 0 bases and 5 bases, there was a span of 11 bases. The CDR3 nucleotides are TGTGCCAGCAGCTTGGCCCCGGGTGGGACTGAAGCTTTCTTT. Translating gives CASSLAPGGTEAFF.

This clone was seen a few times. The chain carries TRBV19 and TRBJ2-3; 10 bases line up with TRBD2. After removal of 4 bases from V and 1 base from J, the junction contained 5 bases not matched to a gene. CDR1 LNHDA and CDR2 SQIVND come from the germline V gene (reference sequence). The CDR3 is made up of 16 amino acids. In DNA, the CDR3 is TGTGCCAGTAGTAACGTAGCGGGGGGAGGCACAGATACGCAGTATTTT. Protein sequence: CASSNVAGGGTDTQYF.

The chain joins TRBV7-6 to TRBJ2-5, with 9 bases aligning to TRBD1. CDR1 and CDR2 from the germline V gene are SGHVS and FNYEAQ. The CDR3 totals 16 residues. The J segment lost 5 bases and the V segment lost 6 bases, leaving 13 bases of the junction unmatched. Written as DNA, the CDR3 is TGTGCCAGCAGACCCACCCGGGACAGGGTAAACGAGACCCAGTACTTC. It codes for CASRPTRDRVNETQYF.

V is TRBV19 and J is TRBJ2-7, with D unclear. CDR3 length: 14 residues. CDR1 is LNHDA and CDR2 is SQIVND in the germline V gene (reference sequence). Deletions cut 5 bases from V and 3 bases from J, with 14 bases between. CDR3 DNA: TGTGCCAGTAGTTCTAGGCCGACGGACTACGAGCAGTACTTC. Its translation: CASSSRPTDYEQYF.

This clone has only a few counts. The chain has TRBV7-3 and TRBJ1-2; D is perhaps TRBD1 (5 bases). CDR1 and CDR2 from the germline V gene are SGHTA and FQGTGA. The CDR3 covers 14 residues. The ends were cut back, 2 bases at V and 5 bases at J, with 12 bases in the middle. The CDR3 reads CASSLEPGPYGYTF. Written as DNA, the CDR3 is TGTGCCAGCAGCTTAGAACCAGGGCCTTATGGCTACACCTTC.

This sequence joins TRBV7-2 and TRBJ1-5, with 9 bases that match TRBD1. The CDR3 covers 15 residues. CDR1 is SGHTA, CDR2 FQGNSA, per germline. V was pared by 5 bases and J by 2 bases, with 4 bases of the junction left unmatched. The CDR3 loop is CASSNGQGRNQPQHF. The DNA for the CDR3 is TGTGCCAGCAGCAATGGACAGGGGCGCAATCAGCCCCAGCATTTT. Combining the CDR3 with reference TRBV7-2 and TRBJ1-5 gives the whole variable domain GAGVSQSPSNKVTEKGKDVELRCDPISGHTALYWYRQSLGQGLEFLIYFQGNSAPDKSGLPSDRFSAERTGGSVSTLTIQRTQQEDSAVYLCASSNGQGRNQPQHFGDGTRLSIL.

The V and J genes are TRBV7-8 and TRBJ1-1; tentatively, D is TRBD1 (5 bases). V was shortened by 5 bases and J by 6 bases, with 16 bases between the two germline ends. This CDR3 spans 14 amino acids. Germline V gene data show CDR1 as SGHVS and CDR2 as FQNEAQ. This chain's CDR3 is CASSLDSGGSEAFF. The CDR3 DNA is TGTGCCAGCAGCCTAGACAGCGGAGGCTCTGAAGCTTTCTTT.

As DNA, the CDR3 is TGTGCCACCACGGGACACGGCTATGGCTACACCTTC. Amino acid sequence: CATTGHGYGYTF. The J gene is TRBJ1-2, the V gene TRBV19; D is possibly TRBD1 (6 bases). Germline-derived CDR1 and CDR2 are LNHDA and SQIVND (reference sequence). V lost 10 bases and J 4 bases, leaving 13 bases between the germline ends. The CDR3 length is 12 residues.

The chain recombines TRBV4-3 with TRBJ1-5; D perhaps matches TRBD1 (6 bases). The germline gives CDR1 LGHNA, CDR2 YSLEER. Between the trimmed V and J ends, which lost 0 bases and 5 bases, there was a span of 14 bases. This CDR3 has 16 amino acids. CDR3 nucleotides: TGCGCCAGCAGCCAAGAGATAAGGGGGGGGGATCAGCCCCAGCATTTT. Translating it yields CASSQEIRGGDQPQHF.

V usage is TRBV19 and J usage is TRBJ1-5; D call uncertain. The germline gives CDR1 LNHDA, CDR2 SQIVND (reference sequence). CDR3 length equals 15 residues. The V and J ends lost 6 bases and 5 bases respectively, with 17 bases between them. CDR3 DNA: TGTGCCAGTAGAACTTCGGAGAATTCGGATCAGCCCCAGCATTTT. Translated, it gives CASRTSENSDQPQHF.

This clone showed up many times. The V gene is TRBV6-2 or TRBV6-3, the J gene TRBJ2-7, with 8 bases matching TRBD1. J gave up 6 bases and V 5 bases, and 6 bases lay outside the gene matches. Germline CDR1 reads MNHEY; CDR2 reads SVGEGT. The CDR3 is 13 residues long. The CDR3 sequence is CASSTGQGGEQYF. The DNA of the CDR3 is TGTGCCAGCAGTACAGGACAGGGTGGCGAGCAGTACTTC.

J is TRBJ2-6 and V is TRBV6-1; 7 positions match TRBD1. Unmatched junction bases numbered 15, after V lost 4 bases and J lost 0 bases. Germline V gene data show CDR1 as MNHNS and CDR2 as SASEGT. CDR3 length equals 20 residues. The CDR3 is CASSVKTGNNPASGANVLTF. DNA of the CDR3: TGTGCCAGCAGTGTTAAGACAGGGAACAACCCAGCCTCTGGGGCCAACGTCCTGACTTTC.

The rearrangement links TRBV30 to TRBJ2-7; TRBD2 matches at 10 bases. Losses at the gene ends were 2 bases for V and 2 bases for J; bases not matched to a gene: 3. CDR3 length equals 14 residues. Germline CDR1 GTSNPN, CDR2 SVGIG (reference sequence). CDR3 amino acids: CAWSIAGGTYEQYF. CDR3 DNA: TGTGCCTGGAGTATAGCGGGGGGAACCTACGAGCAGTACTTC.

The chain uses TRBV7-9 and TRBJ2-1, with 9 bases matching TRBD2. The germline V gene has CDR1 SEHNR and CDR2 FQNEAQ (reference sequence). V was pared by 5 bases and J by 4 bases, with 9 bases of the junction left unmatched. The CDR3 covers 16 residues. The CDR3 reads CASSPRGGDRYNEQFF. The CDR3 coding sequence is TGTGCCAGCAGCCCGCGGGGGGGGGACCGATACAATGAGCAGTTCTTC.